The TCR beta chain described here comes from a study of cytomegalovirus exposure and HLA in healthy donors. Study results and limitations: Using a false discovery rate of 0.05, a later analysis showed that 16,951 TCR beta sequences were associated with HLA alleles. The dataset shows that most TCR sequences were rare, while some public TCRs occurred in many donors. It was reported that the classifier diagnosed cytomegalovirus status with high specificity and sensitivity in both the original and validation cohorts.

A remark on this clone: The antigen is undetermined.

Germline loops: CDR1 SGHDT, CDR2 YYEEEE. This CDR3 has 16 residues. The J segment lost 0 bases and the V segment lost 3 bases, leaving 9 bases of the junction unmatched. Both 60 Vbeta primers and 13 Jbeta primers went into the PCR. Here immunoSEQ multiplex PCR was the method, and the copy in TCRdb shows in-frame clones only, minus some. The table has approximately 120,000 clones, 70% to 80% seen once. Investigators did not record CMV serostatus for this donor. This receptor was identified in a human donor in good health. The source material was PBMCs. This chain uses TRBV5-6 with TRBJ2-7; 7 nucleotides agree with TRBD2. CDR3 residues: CASSYPGLADSYEQYF. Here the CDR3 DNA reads TGTGCCAGCAGCTACCCGGGGCTAGCGGACTCCTACGAGCAGTACTTC.